Detailed here is one T cell receptor beta chain. Its antigen is currently unknown. Germline V gene data show CDR1 as DFQATT and CDR2 as SNEGSKA (reference sequence). The CDR3 runs 12 residues. With 3 bases removed from V and 1 base from J, the gap between germline ends came to 3 bases. This specimen comes from a study of T-cell memory formation after mild COVID-19. At the level of the study: Largely donor-specific sequence clusters came from two donors.

Using constant-segment primers, 5'RACE produced TCR alpha and TCR beta cDNA libraries carrying sample barcodes and UMIs. In TCRdb, the 5' RACE reads were re-called with MiXCR into one record per CDR3 protein. This sample carries about 180,000 distinct CDR3 sequences, 16% of them seen once, and the ten largest clones take about 1.9%. Overall study findings and caveats: Some SARS-CoV-2-responding clones were already detected in memory before infection. The second-wave clones peaking on day 37 were not confirmed as SARS-CoV-2-specific.

The clonotype was recovered from an adult woman who had mild COVID-19 (a few samples of this study predate the infection). Cell type and time point are not known. Sequences were obtained from PBMCs or a T cell subset sorted from them (not recorded which). The chain has TRBV20-1 and TRBJ2-2; the D is unclear. The CDR3 sequence: CSASENTGELFF. CDR3 bases: TGCAGTGCTAGCGAGAACACCGGGGAGCTGTTTTTT.